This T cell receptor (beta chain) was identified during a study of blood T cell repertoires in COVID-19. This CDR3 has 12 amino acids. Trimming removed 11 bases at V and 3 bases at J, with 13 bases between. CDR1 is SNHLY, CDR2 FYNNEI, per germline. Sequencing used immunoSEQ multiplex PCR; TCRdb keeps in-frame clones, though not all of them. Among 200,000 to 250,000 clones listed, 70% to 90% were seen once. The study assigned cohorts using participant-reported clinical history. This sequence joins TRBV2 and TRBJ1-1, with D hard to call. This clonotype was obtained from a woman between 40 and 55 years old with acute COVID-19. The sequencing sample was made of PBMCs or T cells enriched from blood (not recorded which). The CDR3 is CARRPEDTEAFF. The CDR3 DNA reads TGTGCCCGAAGACCTGAGGACACTGAAGCTTTCTTT. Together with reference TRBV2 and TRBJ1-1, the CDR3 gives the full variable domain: EPEVTQTPSHQVTQMGQEVILRCVPISNHLYFYWYRQILGQKVEFLVSFYNNEISEKSEIFDDQFSVERPDGSNFTLKIRSTKLEDSAMYFCARRPEDTEAFFGQGTRLTVV.